This T cell receptor (beta chain) was retrieved from a study of monozygotic twins with inflammatory bowel disease. TCRdb reprocessed the 5' RACE reads; each CDR3 protein has one entry and no DNA is given. This sample's table reports 400,000 to 500,000 distinct CDR3 sequences. The CDR3 spans 15 residues. Germline V lookup: CDR1 SGHRS, CDR2 YFSETQ. Source material: blood. The TCR sequence derives from a human donor with ulcerative colitis or Crohn's disease, or a healthy co-twin of an affected twin (not recorded which). The chain has TRBV5-1 and TRBJ2-4; TCRdb's D gene call, TRBD1, goes unchecked for lack of DNA. The CDR3 sequence: CASSLAGVAKNIQYF.